The text below deals with one T cell receptor beta chain. The target antigen is unknown. The germline V gene encodes CDR1 SGDLS and CDR2 YYNGEE. J was trimmed by 8 bases and V by 0 bases; bases with no gene match: 5. This CDR3 comprises 15 residues. This entry is derived from a study of OX40 agonist ivuxolimab in advanced cancers. Study results and caveats: Blood T cells, both CD4+ and CD8+, expanded clonally by week 6 at 0.1 to 3.0 mg/kg. In CD8+ T cells, expanded clones were on average more numerous than in CD4+.

Method: immunoSEQ multiplex PCR; TCRdb's copy keeps in-frame clones and lacks some. The table has about 60,000 clones, about 88% seen once. Autoimmune disease history or systemic immunosuppression excluded patients. This receptor was obtained from an adult with an advanced solid tumor such as melanoma, head and neck, liver or kidney cancer. The chain carries TRBV9 and TRBJ2-1; TRBD1 matches 10 bases. The specimen comprised CD4+ or CD8+ T cells sorted from blood, sampled in a trial of the OX40 agonist ivuxolimab. Written as DNA, the CDR3 is TGTGCCAGCAGCGTAGGGACAGGGGGGTTTTATGAGCAGTTCTTC. Amino acid sequence: CASSVGTGGFYEQFF.